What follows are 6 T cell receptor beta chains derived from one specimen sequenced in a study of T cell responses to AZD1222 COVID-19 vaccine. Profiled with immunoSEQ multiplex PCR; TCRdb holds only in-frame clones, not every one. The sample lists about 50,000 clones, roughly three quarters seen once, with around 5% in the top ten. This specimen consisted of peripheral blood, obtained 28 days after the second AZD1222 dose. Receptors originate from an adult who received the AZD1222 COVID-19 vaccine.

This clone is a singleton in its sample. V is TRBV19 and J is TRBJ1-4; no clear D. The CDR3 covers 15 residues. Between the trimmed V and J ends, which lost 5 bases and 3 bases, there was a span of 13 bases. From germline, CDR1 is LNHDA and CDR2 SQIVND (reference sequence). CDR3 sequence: CASSGNIRSNEKLFF. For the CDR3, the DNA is TGTGCCAGTAGTGGAAACATTCGTTCTAATGAAAAACTGTTTTTT.

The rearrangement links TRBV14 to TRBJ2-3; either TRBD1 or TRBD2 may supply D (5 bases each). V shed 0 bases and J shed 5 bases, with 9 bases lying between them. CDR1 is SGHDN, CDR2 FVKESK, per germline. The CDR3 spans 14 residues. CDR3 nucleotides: TGTGCCAGCAGCCAAGACGATGGGGGAGATACGCAGTATTTT. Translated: CASSQDDGGDTQYF.

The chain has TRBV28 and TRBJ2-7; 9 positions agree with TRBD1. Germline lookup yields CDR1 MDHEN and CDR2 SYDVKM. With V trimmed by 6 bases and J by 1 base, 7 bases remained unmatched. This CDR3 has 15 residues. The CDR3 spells CASSAPGQGSYEQYF. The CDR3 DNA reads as TGTGCCAGCAGCGCCCCGGGACAGGGTTCCTACGAGCAGTACTTC.

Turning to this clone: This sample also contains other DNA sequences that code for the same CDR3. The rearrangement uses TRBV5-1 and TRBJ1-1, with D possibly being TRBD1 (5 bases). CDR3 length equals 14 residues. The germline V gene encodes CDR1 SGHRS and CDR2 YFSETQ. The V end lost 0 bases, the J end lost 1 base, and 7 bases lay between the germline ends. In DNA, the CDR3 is TGCGCCAGCAGCTTGGGAAGGGGGAACACTGAAGCTTTCTTT. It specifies CASSLGRGNTEAFF. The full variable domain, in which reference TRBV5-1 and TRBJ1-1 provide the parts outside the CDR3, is KAGVTQTPRYLIKTRGQQVTLSCSPISGHRSVSWYQQTPGQGLQFLFEYFSETQRNKGNFPGRFSGRQFSNSRSEMNVSTLELGDSALYLCASSLGRGNTEAFFGQGTRLTVV.

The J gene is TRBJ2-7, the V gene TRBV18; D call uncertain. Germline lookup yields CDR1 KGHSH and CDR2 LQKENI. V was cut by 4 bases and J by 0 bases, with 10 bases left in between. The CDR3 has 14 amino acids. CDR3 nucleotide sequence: TGTGCCAGCTCACTAGGCACTTACTCCTACGAGCAGTACTTC. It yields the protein CASSLGTYSYEQYF.

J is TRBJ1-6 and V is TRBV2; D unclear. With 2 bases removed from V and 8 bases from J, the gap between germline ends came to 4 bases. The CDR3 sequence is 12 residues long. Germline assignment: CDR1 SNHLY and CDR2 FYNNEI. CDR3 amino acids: CASSEQYSPLHF. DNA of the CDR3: TGTGCCAGCAGTGAACAGTATTCACCCCTCCACTTT. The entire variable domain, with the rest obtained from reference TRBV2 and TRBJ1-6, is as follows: EPEVTQTPSHQVTQMGQEVILRCVPISNHLYFYWYRQILGQKVEFLVSFYNNEISEKSEIFDDQFSVERPDGSNFTLKIRSTKLEDSAMYFCASSEQYSPLHFGNGTRLTVT.